This is a list of T cell receptor beta chains from one sample in a study of blood T cell repertoires in COVID-19. Measured with immunoSEQ multiplex PCR; TCRdb has only the in-frame clones, and not every one. The sample includes 50,000 to 65,000 clones, roughly 81% of them seen just once. Source material: peripheral blood. The receptors here all came from an older woman with acute or convalescent COVID-19. Both conserved end residues are part of each CDR3. Each record gives: D gene, J gene, clone size, V gene, CDR3 protein, CDR3 DNA. The D gene is left open where the match is weak. For some rows the clone size is stated as once, few or many, or as a class when expanded; others skip it.

- TRBJ2-3 - TRBV6-5 CASSQITDTQYF TGTGCCAGCAGTCAGATCACAGATACGCAGTATTTT
- TRBJ2-7 - TRBV11-2 CASSFPAYEQYF TGTGCCAGCAGCTTCCCGGCCTACGAGCAGTACTTC
- TRBJ1-1 - TRBV3-1/TRBV3-2 CASSQGRNTEAFF TGTGCCAGCAGCCAAGGCAGAAACACTGAAGCTTTCTTT
- TRBJ1-2 - TRBV5-4 CASSAGPNYGYTF TGTGCCAGCAGCGCAGGGCCTAACTATGGCTACACCTTC
TRBD1 TRBJ1-1 - TRBV6-6 CASGGTVNTEAFF TGTGCCAGCGGTGGGACAGTCAACACTGAAGCTTTCTTT
- TRBJ1-5 - TRBV28 CASSLGGQVGQPQHF TGTGCCAGCAGTTTGGGGGGGCAAGTGGGTCAGCCCCAGCATTTT
TRBD2 TRBJ2-5 - TRBV30 CAWSGVELAGAEETQYF TGTGCCTGGAGTGGCGTCGAACTAGCGGGAGCGGAGGAGACCCAGTACTTC
TRBD2 TRBJ2-4 once TRBV2 CASSAGGAKNIQYF TGTGCCAGCAGTGCGGGAGGGGCCAAAAACATTCAGTACTTC
- TRBJ1-5 - TRBV6-5 CASTPRGSSNQPQHF TGTGCCAGCACCCCGCGGGGTTCGAGCAATCAGCCCCAGCATTTT
- TRBJ2-5 - TRBV7-2 CASSLASGHIQETQYF TGTGCCAGCAGCTTAGCGTCGGGACACATCCAAGAGACCCAGTACTTC
- TRBJ1-1 - TRBV18 CASSPSGAATNTEAFF TGTGCCAGCTCACCCTCGGGAGCGGCAACCAACACTGAAGCTTTCTTT
TRBD1 TRBJ1-2 - TRBV4-1 CASSQDSGTVFSNYGYTF TGCGCCAGCAGCCAAGATTCCGGGACAGTTTTTTCTAACTATGGCTACACCTTC
TRBD1 TRBJ1-2 - TRBV7-9 CASSLGTGRYGYTF TGTGCCAGCAGCTTAGGGACAGGGAGGTATGGCTACACCTTC
TRBD2 TRBJ2-3 - TRBV20-1 CSASPGGGTTDTQYF TGCAGTGCTAGTCCGGGGGGGGGTACCACAGATACGCAGTATTTT
- TRBJ1-2 few TRBV2 CASSEEGTVNYGYTF TGTGCCAGCAGTGAAGAAGGAACAGTTAACTATGGCTACACCTTC
TRBD1 TRBJ1-4 - TRBV5-1 CASSLAVQGVNEKLFF TGCGCCAGCAGCTTGGCTGTCCAGGGGGTTAATGAAAAACTGTTTTTT
- TRBJ2-1 few TRBV5-1 CASRAGTNSYNEQFF TGCGCCAGCAGGGCCGGGACAAACTCCTACAATGAGCAGTTCTTC
- TRBJ1-2 - TRBV24-1 CATSDADRDGYTF TGTGCCACCAGTGATGCGGACAGAGATGGCTACACCTTC
TRBD1 TRBJ1-3 - TRBV5-1 CASSLQGSGNTIYF TGCGCCAGCAGCTTACAGGGGTCTGGAAACACCATATATTTT
- TRBJ2-3 - TRBV6-5 CASGQLTDTQYF TGTGCCAGTGGACAGCTCACAGATACGCAGTATTTT
TRBD1 TRBJ2-3 - TRBV5-1 CASSSDRGGTDTQYF TGCGCCAGCAGCTCGGACAGGGGAGGAACAGATACGCAGTATTTT
TRBD2 TRBJ2-1 - TRBV4-2 CASSQDDAGGLYNEQFF TGTGCCAGCAGCCAAGATGACGCGGGGGGACTTTACAATGAGCAGTTCTTC
TRBD1 TRBJ1-2 - TRBV28 CASIGGQGFPFYGYTF TGTGCCAGCATCGGAGGACAGGGATTTCCGTTTTATGGCTACACCTTC
TRBD2 TRBJ2-7 few TRBV7-2 CASSLASGGRYEQYF TGTGCCAGCAGCTTAGCCAGCGGGGGACGCTACGAGCAGTACTTC
TRBD2 TRBJ2-7 - TRBV18 CASSPPFTSGASYEQYF TGTGCCAGCTCACCACCCTTCACTAGCGGCGCCTCCTACGAGCAGTACTTC
TRBD1 TRBJ1-2 - TRBV30 CAWSWTGSGGYTF TGTGCCTGGAGTTGGACAGGGAGCGGCGGCTACACCTTC
TRBD1 TRBJ1-6 - TRBV5-1 CASSVDRVEGFSPLHF TGCGCCAGCAGCGTGGACAGGGTAGAGGGATTTTCACCCCTCCACTTT
TRBD2 TRBJ2-3 few TRBV30 CAWMQRGGTDTQYF TGTGCCTGGATGCAGCGGGGGGGGACAGATACGCAGTATTTT